This entry features one T cell receptor beta chain sequence. The antigen is unknown. The method was immunoSEQ multiplex PCR; TCRdb's version includes in-frame clones alone and lacks a portion of them. Here the sample spans fewer than 15,000 clones, approximately 91% being singletons. This sample was included in a study of PD-1 blockade in classical Hodgkin lymphoma. The study, taken as a whole, reports: By C4D1 there was a significant rise in CD4+ TCR diversity but not in CD8+ TCR diversity. The drivers behind the repertoire differences, possibly disease activity or prior therapy, remain undefined. Baseline diversity resembling that of newly diagnosed patients was seen in complete responders.

Germline values: CDR1 MNHEY, CDR2 SMNVEV (reference sequence). Trimming pared 4 bases from V and 0 bases from J, leaving 6 bases between. CDR3 length: 14 amino acids. Time point defined: cycle 4 day 1 (C4D1), after about 6 weeks of nivolumab. Relapses following autologous stem cell transplantation were seen in all patients, with brentuximab vedotin exposure varying. Investigators obtained CD8+ T cells from thawed PBMCs by magnetic negative selection. The chain couples TRBV27 to TRBJ2-2; no firm D call. The sequences come from CD8+ T cells from blood, collected before the fourth cycle of nivolumab. The TCR sequence derives from a human donor with classical Hodgkin lymphoma. The DNA of the CDR3 is TGTGCCAGCAGTTCTAGGGCGAACACCGGGGAGCTGTTTTTT. Its protein is CASSSRANTGELFF.